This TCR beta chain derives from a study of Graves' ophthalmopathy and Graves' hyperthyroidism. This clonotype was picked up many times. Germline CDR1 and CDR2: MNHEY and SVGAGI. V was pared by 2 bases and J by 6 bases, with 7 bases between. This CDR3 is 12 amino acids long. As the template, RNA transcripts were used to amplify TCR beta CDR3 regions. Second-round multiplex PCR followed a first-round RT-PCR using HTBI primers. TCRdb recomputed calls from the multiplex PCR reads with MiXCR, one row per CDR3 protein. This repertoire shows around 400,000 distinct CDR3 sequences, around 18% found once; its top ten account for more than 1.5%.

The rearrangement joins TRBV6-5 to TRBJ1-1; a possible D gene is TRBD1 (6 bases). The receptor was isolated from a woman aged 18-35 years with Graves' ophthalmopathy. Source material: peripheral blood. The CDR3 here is CASSYQGPEAFF. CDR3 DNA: TGTGCCAGCAGTTACCAGGGGCCTGAAGCTTTCTTT.